This T cell receptor (beta chain) originates from a study of low-dose radiotherapy and immunotherapy resistance in tumors. Looking at the study overall: Treatment of Cohort 1 consisted of 0.5 Gy per fraction every 2 weeks, adding up to 6.5 Gy. Patients received cyclophosphamide 200 mg/m2 intravenously every two weeks, the day before radiation-immunotherapy.

This clonotype came up many times. Priming of first-strand cDNA relied on TRAV- and TRBV-specific primers (covering alpha and beta chains). A roughly 20-cycle PCR with a constant-region primer and V-primer adapter amplified TCRs. TCRdb reanalysed the reads using MiXCR and keeps one entry per CDR3 protein. Among 100,000 or so distinct CDR3 sequences, around 9.2% were seen once, and the ten largest hold 1%. V was shortened by 4 bases and J by 9 bases, with 13 bases between the two germline ends. The CDR3 runs 12 residues. CDR1 and CDR2 from the germline V gene are SGHDT and YYEEEE. Time point described: before trial treatment. All of the donors were given nivolumab, ipilimumab, aspirin, low-dose cyclophosphamide and low-dose radiotherapy as part of RACIN, a single-arm trial.

The source of this sequence is a male donor with prostate cancer. This chain links TRBV5-6 with TRBJ1-1; D gene ambiguous. Source: PBMCs, taken before treatment. This chain's CDR3 is CASSRATGKAFF. CDR3 bases: TGTGCCAGCAGCAGAGCAACGGGGAAAGCTTTCTTT.